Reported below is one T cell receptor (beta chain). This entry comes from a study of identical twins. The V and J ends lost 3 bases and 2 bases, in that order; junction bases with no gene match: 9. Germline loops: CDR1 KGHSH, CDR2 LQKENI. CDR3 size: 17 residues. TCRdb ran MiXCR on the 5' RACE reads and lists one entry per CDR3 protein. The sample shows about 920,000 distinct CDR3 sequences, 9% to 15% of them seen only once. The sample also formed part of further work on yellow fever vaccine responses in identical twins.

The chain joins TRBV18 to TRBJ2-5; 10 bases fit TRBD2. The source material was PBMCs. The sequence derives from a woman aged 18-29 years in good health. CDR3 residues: CASSPRGLAARQETQYF. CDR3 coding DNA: TGTGCCAGCTCACCGCGCGGACTAGCGGCGAGGCAAGAGACCCAGTACTTC.